This T cell receptor (beta chain) is from a study of siplizumab effects on memory and regulatory T cells (dated by TCRdb to the late 2010s). For the study in its entirety: The effect of the anti-CD2 antibody siplizumab on alloreactive T-cell subsets was examined in allogeneic mixed lymphocyte reactions constructed from human PBMCs. The investigation overall reported the following: Siplizumab significantly lowered the cumulative frequency of alloreactive sequences that could be traced to unstimulated CD4+ memory T cells. A naive or memory phenotype could not be assigned to roughly 75-96% of proliferating CD4+ or CD8+ clones. Because sequences below about 10^-5 frequency were poorly captured, only a minor fraction of alloreactive clones could be mapped to unstimulated subsets. Among mappable alloreactive CD4+ clones, the Treg-derived fraction averaged around 70% with siplizumab versus around 27% in control reactions. No functional confirmation was obtained for the suppressive function of proliferating Tregs from siplizumab cultures. Greater diversity appeared to be present in unstimulated naive T cells than in memory T cells, and a substantial contribution to the alloresponse seemed to be made by naive cells.

Sorted unstimulated T cells, along with proliferating T cells recovered from mixed lymphocyte reactions, underwent TCRbeta CDR3 sequencing. Fresh whole blood from roughly nine HLA-typed healthy donors was used as the source from which PBMCs were isolated. Unstimulated CD4+ regulatory T cells were FACS-sorted to map the origin of alloreactive clones. The receptor library was made with the immunoSEQ multiplex PCR assay. The deep sequencing platform assayed approximately 10^5 TCR templates per sample. Genomic DNA extracted from sorted T cells was used for TCRbeta CDR3 sequencing. As for the original processing: The R programming language was used for the clonal analysis of the TCRbeta CDR3 data. Alloreactive CD4+ and CD8+ clones were identified by comparing unstimulated samples to CFSE-low samples taken after the reaction. Regulatory or non-regulatory origin of alloreactive CD4+ clones was assigned by matching sequences to the sorted unstimulated Treg and non-Treg repertoires. This is the immuneACCESS table as TCRdb keeps it, with only in-frame sequences that have V and J called. A part of the clones is gone; compared with another copy, unresolved V genes explain less than half, and the rest is unexplained. That table furnishes V, J and clone size, whereas the DNA furnished D and trimming. The sample yields 85,000 to 130,000 clones; about 93% were counted once. The top ten clones comprise about 0.6% of the sample.

Comment on this clone: The specificity of this receptor is unknown. No clone much larger than this one lies a single base away; base qualities are absent.

From cysteine to phenylalanine, the CDR3 is 14 amino acids long. CDR3 DNA only is kept here, 42 bases in frame from base 1. The CDR1 and CDR2 encoded by the germline V gene are SGHRS and YFSETQ. V lost 0 bases and J lost 4 bases; the stretch between them is 11 bases long. The origin of this receptor is a human donor in good health. Sequencing was carried out using Tregs sorted from blood. The V and J genes are TRBV5-1 and TRBJ2-7; 5 matching bases give a weak D call of TRBD1. The CDR3 reads CASSLAGPVYEQYF. The nucleotides are TGCGCCAGCAGCTTGGCAGGGCCGGTGTACGAGCAGTACTTC.